This T cell receptor (beta chain) stems from a study of OX40 agonist ivuxolimab in advanced cancers. Broadly, across the study: Ivuxolimab, which targeted the costimulatory receptor OX40 (CD134), was an agonistic, fully human IgG2 monoclonal antibody. Of the 50 to 55 dose-escalation patients, hepatocellular carcinoma was present in about 19, melanoma in approximately 15, renal cell carcinoma in 9 and head and neck cancer in 9. Three dose-escalation patients achieved partial responses, one with hepatocellular carcinoma and two with cutaneous melanoma. Prior anti-PD-1, anti-PD-L1 or anti-CTLA-4 therapy was permitted, and 30% to 45% of dose-escalation patients had received checkpoint inhibitors. The purpose of peripheral TCRbeta sequencing was to test whether ivuxolimab changed TCR sequence diversity and led to clonal T-cell expansion. Intravenous ivuxolimab was administered to patients every 2 weeks at six dose levels: 0.01, 0.1, 0.3, 1.5, 3 and 10 mg/kg. The monotherapy dose-escalation portion (N of about 50 patients) of the phase I ivuxolimab trial is reported in the paper. The dose-escalation cohort was 82.7% male with a mean age of roughly 62 years, ranging from about 20 to 80.

Genomic DNA was extracted from sorted cells for sequencing of the TCRbeta CDR3 region. The immunoSEQ Assay was used to sequence the TCRbeta CDR3 regions. TCRdb's version of the immuneACCESS table is confined to in-frame rearrangements and falls short of the full clone set. An unresolved V gene accounts for under half of the shortfall where checked; the remainder is of unknown origin. The sample data list roughly 38,000 clones, and approximately 90% of these were observed just once. The top ten hold around 33% of the sample. As encoded in the germline V gene, CDR1 is SNHLY while CDR2 is FYNNEI. The V and J ends are trimmed by 6 bases and 3 bases, leaving 15 bases between them. Its CDR3 holds 14 amino acids, cysteine through phenylalanine. The CDR3 DNA has 42 bases and is translated from base 1. Broad study findings and their caveats: Low levels of normalized T-cell clonal expansion were also shown by some nonresponding patients. Antigen specificity was not determined for the clonally expanded peripheral T cells. At doses of 0.1 to 3.0 mg/kg, clonal expansion of both CD4+ and CD8+ blood T cells was observed from baseline to week 6. Partial responders in the 0.1-3.0 mg/kg groups had among the lowest normalized peripheral clonal expansion, especially among CD8+ T cells. After ivuxolimab, more expanded clones were found on average in CD8+ T cells than in CD4+ T cells.

Patients with a history of autoimmune disease or receiving systemic immunosuppression were excluded from the trial. In every dose cohort, peripheral blood was drawn for TCR sequencing at baseline, cycle 4 day 1, and cycle 7 day 1. The samples were taken from a phase I, first-in-human, multicenter, open-label dose-escalation trial of ivuxolimab. Adults with locally advanced or metastatic melanoma, renal cell carcinoma, hepatocellular carcinoma or head and neck squamous cell carcinoma were enrolled in the trial. Before TCR sequencing, CD4+ T cells and CD8+ T cells were sorted from peripheral blood as separate populations. Remarks on this clone: No antigen is known for it. No base quality values were provided; no much bigger clone lies one nucleotide off.

The receptor was isolated from an adult with an advanced solid tumor such as melanoma, head and neck, liver or kidney cancer. Material: CD4+ or CD8+ T cells sorted from blood, obtained in a trial of the OX40 agonist ivuxolimab. The chain joins TRBV2 to TRBJ2-7; the D gene is perhaps TRBD1, on 6 matching bases. The CDR3 region: CASSQYRVHYEQYF. The bases are TGTGCCAGCAGCCAGTACAGGGTACACTACGAGCAGTACTTC.